The rows below give T cell receptor beta chains drawn from one sample of a study of shared clonotypes between healthy human individuals. The table came from immunoSEQ multiplex PCR; TCRdb's copy has only in-frame clones and leaves some out. The data hold some 2,000,000 clones, with roughly 96% observed a single time. Sample: naive CD4+ T cells sorted from blood. These receptor sequences come from a man aged 18 to 29 in good health. Each CDR3 is given with its conserved first and last residue. A D gene is named only where the DNA matches it firmly. Expanded clones are given a class, and other clones once, few, many or no size at all.

CASRGLAGGLGEQYF TGTGCCAGCAGGGGACTAGCGGGAGGGTTAGGCGAGCAGTACTTC TRBD2 TRBV6-1 NA TRBJ2-7
CALQRGGTDTQYF TGTGCCCTCCAGCGGGGGGGCACAGATACGCAGTATTTT TRBD2 TRBV28 NA TRBJ2-3
CAREGQQQFF TGTGCCAGAGAGGGACAGCAGCAGTTCTTC TRBD1 TRBV2 NA TRBJ2-1
CASSTTDPPYPDTEAFF TGTGCCAGCAGCACAACAGATCCTCCTTATCCGGACACTGAAGCTTTCTTT NA TRBV5-4 NA TRBJ1-1
CASTREPETQYF TGTGCCAGCACCAGAGAGCCCGAGACCCAGTACTTC NA TRBV2 NA TRBJ2-5
CASTYRQGDNGYTF TGTGCCAGCACGTATCGACAGGGGGATAATGGCTACACCTTC TRBD1 TRBV6-1 NA TRBJ1-2
CASSLEGPYNEQFF TGCGCCAGCAGCTTGGAAGGCCCATACAATGAGCAGTTCTTC NA TRBV5-1 NA TRBJ2-1
CASSAQGESNSPLHF TGTGCCAGTAGCGCACAGGGCGAGAGTAATTCACCCCTCCACTTT NA TRBV19 NA TRBJ1-6
CASSLATGNSGNTIYF TGTGCCAGCAGCTTAGCGACAGGCAACTCTGGAAACACCATATATTTT NA TRBV7-2 NA TRBJ1-3
CASSWTGRDQPQHF TGTGCCAGCAGTTGGACAGGAAGGGATCAGCCCCAGCATTTT TRBD1 TRBV6-5 once TRBJ1-5
CASSLRTSGSTDTQYF TGTGCCAGCAGCTTGCGGACTAGCGGGTCCACAGATACGCAGTATTTT TRBD2 TRBV7-9 once TRBJ2-3
CASSRLPPGASTDTQYF TGCGCCAGCAGCCGTTTACCCCCGGGGGCTAGCACAGATACGCAGTATTTT NA TRBV4-1 NA TRBJ2-3
CASSLDGLQETQYF TGCGCCAGCAGCTTGGACGGCCTCCAAGAGACCCAGTACTTC NA TRBV5-1 NA TRBJ2-5
CASSPLGQGNRRSGGYTF TGTGCCAGCAGCCCGCTGGGACAGGGTAATAGAAGGTCAGGTGGCTACACCTTC TRBD1 TRBV5-5 once TRBJ1-2
CASSPDPGETQYF TGCGCCAGCAGCCCAGACCCTGGAGAGACCCAGTACTTC NA TRBV5-1 NA TRBJ2-5
CASSYTGLQETQYF TGTGCCAGCAGCTACACGGGACTACAAGAGACCCAGTACTTC TRBD2 TRBV11-1 NA TRBJ2-5
CASSLEIKAGRAGELFF TGTGCCAGCAGCTTAGAGATAAAGGCAGGGCGGGCCGGGGAGCTGTTTTTT NA TRBV13 once TRBJ2-2
CASSQDITGSAYGYTF TGCGCCAGCAGCCAAGATATAACGGGGTCAGCGTATGGCTACACCTTC NA TRBV4-1 NA TRBJ1-2
CAWSAKFYRGNQPQHF TGTGCCTGGAGCGCGAAGTTTTACAGGGGAAATCAGCCCCAGCATTTT TRBD1 TRBV30 NA TRBJ1-5
CASSQMAGEGGYTF TGCGCCAGCAGCCAAATGGCAGGGGAGGGCGGCTACACCTTC NA TRBV4-3 NA TRBJ1-2
CASATGGLQETQYF TGTGCCAGCGCGACAGGGGGACTCCAAGAGACCCAGTACTTC TRBD1 TRBV28 NA TRBJ2-5
CASSPQGESQHF TGTGCCAGCTCACCACAGGGGGAATCCCAGCATTTT NA TRBV18 NA TRBJ1-5